The 14 T cell receptor beta chains below all came from one sample that was sequenced in a study of CD8 T cells in Susac syndrome. Reverse transcription of 0.5 to 1 ug RNA was performed with random hexamers. TCRdb re-analysed the immunoSEQ multiplex PCR reads in MiXCR, keeping a single row per CDR3 protein. The table includes 100,000 or so distinct CDR3 sequences, 85% to 95% detected once. The sequenced sample consisted of CD8+ T cells from PBMCs. Receptors originate from a human donor in good health.

The rearrangement links TRBV6-6 to TRBJ2-1; 7 bases align to TRBD2. The CDR3 loop spans 16 amino acids. Germline values: CDR1 MNHNY, CDR2 SVGAGI (reference sequence). With V trimmed by 4 bases and J by 7 bases, 13 bases remained unmatched. CDR3 in amino acids: CASSFRLGLADNEQFF. For the CDR3, the DNA is TGTGCCAGCAGTTTCCGCTTGGGTCTAGCGGATAATGAGCAGTTCTTC.

The J gene is TRBJ2-2, the V gene TRBV12-3 or TRBV12-4; D is possibly TRBD2 (6 bases). CDR3 size: 13 residues. Trimming cost V 6 bases and J 5 bases, with 10 bases left between them. As DNA, the CDR3 is TGTGCCAGCAGCCGTGGGGGGACCGGGGAGCTGTTTTTT. Translated: CASSRGGTGELFF.

This clonotype was observed once. V gene TRBV18 combines with J gene TRBJ2-5; 9 bases map to TRBD2. Looked up from germline, CDR1 is KGHSH and CDR2 is LQKENI. Unmatched junction bases numbered 2, after V lost 3 bases and J lost 3 bases. The CDR3 extends over 14 amino acids. CDR3 coding DNA: TGTGCCAGCTCACCTTCTAGCGGGGAAGAGACCCAGTACTTC. Its translation is CASSPSSGEETQYF.

J is TRBJ1-2 and V is TRBV5-5; D may be TRBD1 (6 bases). From germline, CDR1 is SGHKS and CDR2 YYEKEE (reference sequence). This CDR3 has 15 residues. Between the trimmed V and J ends, which lost 6 bases and 5 bases, there was a span of 20 bases. This chain's CDR3 is CASIPLAGEDYGYTF. The DNA of the CDR3 is TGTGCCAGCATACCCTTGGCAGGGGAAGATTATGGCTACACCTTC.

This sequence joins TRBV5-4 and TRBJ1-6; 9 nucleotides match TRBD1. Germline lookup yields CDR1 SGHNT and CDR2 YYREEE (reference sequence). This CDR3 has 16 residues. V was pared by 4 bases and J by 6 bases, with 8 bases of the junction left unmatched. The CDR3 reads CASSQDRGQLNSPLHF. The CDR3 DNA follows: TGTGCCAGCAGCCAGGACAGGGGTCAACTTAATTCACCCCTCCACTTT.

CDR3 sequence (DNA): TGTGCCAGCAGCCCACATATTACTCGGGGCACTGAAGCTTTCTTT. It is translated as CASSPHITRGTEAFF. The chain has TRBV9 and TRBJ1-1; D is uncertain. Germline values: CDR1 SGDLS, CDR2 YYNGEE. The length of the CDR3 is 15 residues. The ends were cut back, 4 bases at V and 4 bases at J, with 17 bases in the middle.

This rearrangement joins TRBV12-3 or TRBV12-4 to TRBJ1-5; D is perhaps TRBD1 (5 bases). This CDR3 spans 14 amino acids. V was shortened by 5 bases and J by 6 bases, with 14 bases between the two germline ends. The CDR3 nucleotides read TGTGCCAGCAGTCGACGTCAGGGTAGTCAGCCCCAGCATTTT. Its protein is CASSRRQGSQPQHF.

This chain joins TRBV29-1 and TRBJ2-1; 10 positions match TRBD1. Per germline, CDR1 SQVTM and CDR2 ANQGSEA. The J segment lost 7 bases and the V segment lost 3 bases, leaving 9 bases of the junction unmatched. CDR3 length equals 15 residues. This CDR3 reads CSVEVPGTGENEQFF. CDR3 nucleotides: TGCAGCGTTGAGGTTCCCGGGACAGGGGAAAATGAGCAGTTCTTC.

The chain employs TRBV2 and TRBJ1-2; 7 bases align to TRBD1. There are 14 residues in the CDR3. CDR1 SNHLY and CDR2 FYNNEI come from the germline V gene. V lost 0 bases, J lost 2 bases, and 0 bases stayed unmatched. For the CDR3, the DNA is TGTGCCAGCAGTGAAGCAGGGGGCAACTATGGCTACACCTTC. The encoded protein is CASSEAGGNYGYTF.

The chain links TRBV9 to TRBJ1-1; no clear D gene. This CDR3 comprises 14 residues. Germline values: CDR1 SGDLS, CDR2 YYNGEE. Trimming took off 0 bases at V and 1 base at J, with 7 bases between the two ends. CDR3 amino acids: CASSVGGENTEAFF. The CDR3 DNA reads as TGTGCCAGCAGCGTAGGAGGAGAGAACACTGAAGCTTTCTTT. The full variable domain, its missing parts supplied by reference TRBV9 and TRBJ1-1, is DSGVTQTPKHLITATGQRVTLRCSPRSGDLSVYWYQQSLDQGLQFLIQYYNGEERAKGNILERFSAQQFPDLHSELNLSSLELGDSALYFCASSVGGENTEAFFGQGTRLTVV.

V usage is TRBV10-3 and J usage is TRBJ2-2; 10 positions match TRBD2. This CDR3 is 17 amino acids long. Germline-derived CDR1 and CDR2 are ENHRY and SYGVKD. Germline trimming cut 4 bases from V and 4 bases from J; bases unmatched to any gene: 9. In DNA form, the CDR3 reads TGTGCCATCAGTGTAATAGCGGGAGGTCTCGTCACCGGGGAGCTGTTTTTT. Its protein is CAISVIAGGLVTGELFF.

The J gene is TRBJ1-1, the V gene TRBV25-1; 9 bases agree with TRBD1. CDR1 MGHDK and CDR2 SYGVNS come from the germline V gene. The CDR3 is made up of 16 amino acids. The V and J ends lost 2 bases and 5 bases, in that order; junction bases with no gene match: 9. The CDR3 reads CASSETVNRGQTEAFF. For the CDR3, the DNA is TGTGCCAGCAGTGAAACAGTAAACAGGGGGCAAACTGAAGCTTTCTTT.

This rearrangement joins TRBV7-3 to TRBJ2-1; D gene uncertain. Germline V gene sequence: CDR1 SGHTA, CDR2 FQGTGA. This CDR3 region has 14 residues. Trimming took off 1 base at V and 7 bases at J, with 11 bases between the two ends. The CDR3 DNA follows: TGTGCCAGCAGCTTAAAGCCGGACCCGAATGAGCAGTTCTTC. This codes for CASSLKPDPNEQFF.

The gene calls are TRBV12-3 or TRBV12-4 and TRBJ1-4; 9 nucleotides align to TRBD1. Trimming cost V 6 bases and J 7 bases; bases outside gene matches: 9. This CDR3 region has 15 residues. This CDR3 reads CASREQGAVAEKLFF. The CDR3 coding sequence is TGTGCCAGCAGGGAACAGGGGGCCGTTGCTGAAAAACTGTTTTTT.